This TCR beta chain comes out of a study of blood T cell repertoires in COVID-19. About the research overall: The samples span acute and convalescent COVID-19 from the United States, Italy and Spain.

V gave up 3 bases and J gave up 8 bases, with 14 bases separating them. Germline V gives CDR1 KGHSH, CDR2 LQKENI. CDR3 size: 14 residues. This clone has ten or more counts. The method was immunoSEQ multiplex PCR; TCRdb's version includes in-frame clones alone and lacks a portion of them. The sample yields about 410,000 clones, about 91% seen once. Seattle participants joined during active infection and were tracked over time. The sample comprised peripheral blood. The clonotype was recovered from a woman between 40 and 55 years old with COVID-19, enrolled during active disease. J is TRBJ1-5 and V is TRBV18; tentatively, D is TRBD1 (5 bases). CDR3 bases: TGTGCCAGCTCACCTAACGACGGGGGGGAGCCCCAGCATTTT. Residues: CASSPNDGGEPQHF.